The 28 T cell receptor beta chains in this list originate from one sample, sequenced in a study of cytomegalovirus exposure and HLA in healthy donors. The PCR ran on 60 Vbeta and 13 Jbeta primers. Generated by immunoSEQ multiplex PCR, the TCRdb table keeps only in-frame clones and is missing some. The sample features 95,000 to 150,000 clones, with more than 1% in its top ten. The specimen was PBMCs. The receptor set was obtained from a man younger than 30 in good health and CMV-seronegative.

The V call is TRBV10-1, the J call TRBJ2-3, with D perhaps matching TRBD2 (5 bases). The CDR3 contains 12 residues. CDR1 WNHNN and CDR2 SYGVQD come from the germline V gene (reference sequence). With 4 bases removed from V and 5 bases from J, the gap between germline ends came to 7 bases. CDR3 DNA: TGCGCCAGCAGTGGGGAGATAGATACGCAGTATTTT. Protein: CASSGEIDTQYF.

CDR3 bases: TGTGCCAGCAGCCAGACAGGGATCGGCGAGCAGTACTTC. This encodes CASSQTGIGEQYF. The V and J genes are TRBV5-4 and TRBJ2-7, with 7 bases identical to TRBD1. In germline, CDR1 is SGHNT, CDR2 YYREEE (reference sequence). The J segment lost 6 bases and the V segment lost 4 bases, leaving 7 bases of the junction unmatched. CDR3 size: 13 residues.

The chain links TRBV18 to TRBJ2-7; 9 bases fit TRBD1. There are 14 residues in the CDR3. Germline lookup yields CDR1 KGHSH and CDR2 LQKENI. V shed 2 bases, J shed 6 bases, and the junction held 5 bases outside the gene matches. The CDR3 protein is CASSPGDRDSEQYF. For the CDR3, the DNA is TGTGCCAGCTCACCAGGGGACAGGGATAGCGAGCAGTACTTC.

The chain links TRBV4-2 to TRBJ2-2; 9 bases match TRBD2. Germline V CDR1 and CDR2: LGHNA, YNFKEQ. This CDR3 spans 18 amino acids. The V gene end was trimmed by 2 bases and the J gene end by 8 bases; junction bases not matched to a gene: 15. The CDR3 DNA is TGTGCCAGCAGCCAAAAAGCGGTCGCGGGGGGGACTTCTGGGGAGCTGTTTTTT. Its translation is CASSQKAVAGGTSGELFF.

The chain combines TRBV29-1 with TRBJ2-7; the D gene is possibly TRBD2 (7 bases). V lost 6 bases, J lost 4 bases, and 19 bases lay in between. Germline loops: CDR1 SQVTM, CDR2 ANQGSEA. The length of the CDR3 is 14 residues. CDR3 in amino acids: CSVGHRRGGYEQYF. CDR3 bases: TGCAGCGTCGGCCACAGGAGGGGGGGATACGAGCAGTACTTC.

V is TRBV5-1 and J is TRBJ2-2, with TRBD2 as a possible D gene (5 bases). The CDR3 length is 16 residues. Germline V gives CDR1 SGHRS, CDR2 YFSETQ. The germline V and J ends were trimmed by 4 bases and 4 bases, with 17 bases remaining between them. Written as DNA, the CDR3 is TGCGCCAGCAGCAGAGGGTTAGGGAGCGGCACCGGGGAGCTGTTTTTT. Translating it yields CASSRGLGSGTGELFF.

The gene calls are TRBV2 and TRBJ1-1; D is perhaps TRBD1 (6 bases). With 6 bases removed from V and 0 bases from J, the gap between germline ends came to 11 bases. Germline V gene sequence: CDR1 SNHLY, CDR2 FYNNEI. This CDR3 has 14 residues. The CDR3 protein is CASRLQGLNTEAFF. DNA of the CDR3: TGTGCCAGCAGACTACAGGGACTGAACACTGAAGCTTTCTTT.

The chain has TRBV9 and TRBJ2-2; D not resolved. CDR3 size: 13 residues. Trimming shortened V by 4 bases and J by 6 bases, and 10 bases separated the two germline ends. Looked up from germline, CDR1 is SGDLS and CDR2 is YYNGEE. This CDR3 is CASSLISSGELFF. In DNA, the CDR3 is TGTGCCAGCAGCCTGATAAGCTCCGGGGAGCTGTTTTTT. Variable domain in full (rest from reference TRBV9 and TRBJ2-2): DSGVTQTPKHLITATGQRVTLRCSPRSGDLSVYWYQQSLDQGLQFLIQYYNGEERAKGNILERFSAQQFPDLHSELNLSSLELGDSALYFCASSLISSGELFFGEGSRLTVL.

For the CDR3, the DNA is TGTGCCAGCAGCGTGTCCGGGACAGGGTCGGTTGAGCAGTACTTC. This translates into CASSVSGTGSVEQYF. The rearrangement joins TRBV9 to TRBJ2-7, with 9 bases that match TRBD1. Germline lookup yields CDR1 SGDLS and CDR2 YYNGEE. With 2 bases clipped from V and 7 bases from J, the junction kept 10 bases outside the gene matches. The CDR3 length is 15 residues. Combining the CDR3 with reference TRBV9 and TRBJ2-7 gives the whole variable domain DSGVTQTPKHLITATGQRVTLRCSPRSGDLSVYWYQQSLDQGLQFLIQYYNGEERAKGNILERFSAQQFPDLHSELNLSSLELGDSALYFCASSVSGTGSVEQYFGPGTRLTVT.

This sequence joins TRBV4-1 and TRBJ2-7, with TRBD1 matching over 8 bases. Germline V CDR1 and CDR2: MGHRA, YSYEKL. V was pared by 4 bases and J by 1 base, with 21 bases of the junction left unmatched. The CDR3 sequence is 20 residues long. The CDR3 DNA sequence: TGCGCCAGCAGCCTCTCTAGCTGGGGCAGGGGGCTTATGAGGTCCTACGAGCAGTACTTC. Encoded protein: CASSLSSWGRGLMRSYEQYF.

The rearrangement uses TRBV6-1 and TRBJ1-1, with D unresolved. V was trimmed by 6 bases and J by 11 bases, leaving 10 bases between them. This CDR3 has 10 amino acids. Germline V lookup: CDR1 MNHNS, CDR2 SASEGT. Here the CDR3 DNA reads TGTGCCAGCAGCTATCAAGTGGCTTTCTTT. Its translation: CASSYQVAFF.

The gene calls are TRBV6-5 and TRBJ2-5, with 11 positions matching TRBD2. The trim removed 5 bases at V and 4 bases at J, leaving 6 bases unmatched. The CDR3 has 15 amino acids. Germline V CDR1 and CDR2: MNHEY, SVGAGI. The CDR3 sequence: CASSIAGGPRETQYF. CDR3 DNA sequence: TGTGCCAGCAGTATAGCGGGGGGGCCTCGAGAGACCCAGTACTTC.

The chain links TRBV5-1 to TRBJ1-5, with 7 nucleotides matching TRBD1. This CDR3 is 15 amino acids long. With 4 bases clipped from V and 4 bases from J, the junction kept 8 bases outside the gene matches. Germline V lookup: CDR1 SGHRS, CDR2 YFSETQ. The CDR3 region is CASSPDRLENQPQHF. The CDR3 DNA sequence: TGCGCCAGCAGCCCGGACAGGCTGGAGAATCAGCCCCAGCATTTT. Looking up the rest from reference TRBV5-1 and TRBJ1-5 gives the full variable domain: KAGVTQTPRYLIKTRGQQVTLSCSPISGHRSVSWYQQTPGQGLQFLFEYFSETQRNKGNFPGRFSGRQFSNSRSEMNVSTLELGDSALYLCASSPDRLENQPQHFGDGTRLSIL.

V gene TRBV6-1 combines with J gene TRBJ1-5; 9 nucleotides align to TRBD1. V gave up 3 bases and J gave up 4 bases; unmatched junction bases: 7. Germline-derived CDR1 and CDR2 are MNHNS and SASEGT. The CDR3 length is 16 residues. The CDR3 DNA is TGTGCCAGCAGTGAGCCCTTCGGGACAGGGAATCAGCCCCAGCATTTT. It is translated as CASSEPFGTGNQPQHF.

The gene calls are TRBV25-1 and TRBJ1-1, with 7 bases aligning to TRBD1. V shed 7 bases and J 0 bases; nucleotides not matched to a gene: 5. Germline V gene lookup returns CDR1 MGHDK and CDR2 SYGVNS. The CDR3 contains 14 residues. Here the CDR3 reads CASTTGQMNTEAFF. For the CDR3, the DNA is TGTGCCAGCACCACGGGACAGATGAACACTGAAGCTTTCTTT. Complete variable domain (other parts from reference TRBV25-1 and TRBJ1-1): EADIYQTPRYLVIGTGKKITLECSQTMGHDKMYWYQQDPGMELHLIHYSYGVNSTEKGDLSSESTVSRIRTEHFPLTLESARPSHTSQYLCASTTGQMNTEAFFGQGTRLTVV.

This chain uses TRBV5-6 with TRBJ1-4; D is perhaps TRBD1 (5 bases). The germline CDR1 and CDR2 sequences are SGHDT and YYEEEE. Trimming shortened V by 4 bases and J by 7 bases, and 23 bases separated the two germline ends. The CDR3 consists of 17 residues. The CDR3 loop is CASSQIGATQMGEKLFF. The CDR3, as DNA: TGTGCCAGCAGCCAGATAGGGGCAACCCAAATGGGTGAAAAACTGTTTTTT. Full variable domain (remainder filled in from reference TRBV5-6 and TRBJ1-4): DAGVTQSPTHLIKTRGQQVTLRCSPKSGHDTVSWYQQALGQGPQFIFQYYEEEERQRGNFPDRFSGHQFPNYSSELNVNALLLGDSALYLCASSQIGATQMGEKLFFGSGTQLSVL.

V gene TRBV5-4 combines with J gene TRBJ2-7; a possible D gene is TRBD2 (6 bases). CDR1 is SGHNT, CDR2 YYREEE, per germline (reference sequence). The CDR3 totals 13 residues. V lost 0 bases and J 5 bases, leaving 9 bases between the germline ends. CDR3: CASSLGLVDEQYF. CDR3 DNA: TGTGCCAGCAGCTTGGGACTAGTTGACGAGCAGTACTTC.

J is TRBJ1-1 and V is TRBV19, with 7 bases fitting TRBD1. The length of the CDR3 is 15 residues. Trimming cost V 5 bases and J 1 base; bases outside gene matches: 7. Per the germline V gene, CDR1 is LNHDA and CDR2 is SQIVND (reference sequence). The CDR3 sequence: CASSESGQKNTEAFF. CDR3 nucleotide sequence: TGTGCCAGTAGTGAATCGGGACAGAAGAACACTGAAGCTTTCTTT.

The CDR3 sequence: CASSPVGGEGYTF. In DNA, the CDR3 is TGTGCCAGCAGTCCCGTCGGGGGTGAGGGCTACACCTTC. The rearrangement links TRBV14 to TRBJ1-2; D might be TRBD1 (5 bases). CDR3 length: 13 amino acids. Trimming left V 6 bases short and J 8 bases short, with 16 bases between. Germline V CDR1 and CDR2: SGHDN, FVKESK.

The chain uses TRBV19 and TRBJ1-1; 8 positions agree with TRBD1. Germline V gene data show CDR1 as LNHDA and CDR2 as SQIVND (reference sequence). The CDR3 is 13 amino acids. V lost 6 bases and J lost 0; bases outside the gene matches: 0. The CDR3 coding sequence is TGTGCCAGTAGGACAGGGGTGAACACTGAAGCTTTCTTT. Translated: CASRTGVNTEAFF.

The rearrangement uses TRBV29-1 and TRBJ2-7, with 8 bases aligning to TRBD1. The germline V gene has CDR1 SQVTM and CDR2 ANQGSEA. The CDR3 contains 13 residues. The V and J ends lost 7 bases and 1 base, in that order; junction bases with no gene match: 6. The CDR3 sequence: CSARDRRSYEQYF. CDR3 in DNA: TGCAGCGCACGGGACAGGCGATCCTACGAGCAGTACTTC.

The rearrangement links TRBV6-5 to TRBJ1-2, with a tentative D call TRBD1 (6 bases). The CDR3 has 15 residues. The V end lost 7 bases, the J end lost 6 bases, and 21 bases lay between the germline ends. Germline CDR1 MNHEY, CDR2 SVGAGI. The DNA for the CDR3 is TGTGCCAGCACGGCCAGACAGGCCTTAGCAGATGGCTACACCTTC. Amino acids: CASTARQALADGYTF.

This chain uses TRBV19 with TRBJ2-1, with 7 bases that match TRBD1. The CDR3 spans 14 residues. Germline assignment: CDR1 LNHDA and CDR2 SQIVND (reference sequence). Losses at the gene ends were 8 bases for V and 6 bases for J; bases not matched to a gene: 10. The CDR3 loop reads CASGGQVVGNEQFF. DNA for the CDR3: TGTGCCAGTGGCGGACAGGTAGTAGGCAATGAGCAGTTCTTC.

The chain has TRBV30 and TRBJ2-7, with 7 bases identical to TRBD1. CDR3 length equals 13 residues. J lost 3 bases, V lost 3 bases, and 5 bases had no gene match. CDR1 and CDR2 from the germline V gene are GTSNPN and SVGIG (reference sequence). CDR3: CAWRTGVSYEQYF. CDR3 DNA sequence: TGTGCCTGGAGAACAGGGGTGAGCTACGAGCAGTACTTC.

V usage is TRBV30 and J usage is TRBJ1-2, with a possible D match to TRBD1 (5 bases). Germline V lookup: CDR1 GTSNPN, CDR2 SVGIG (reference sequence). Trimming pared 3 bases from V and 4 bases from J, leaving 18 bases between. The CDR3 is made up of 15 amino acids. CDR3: CAWRTTGTTGYGYTF. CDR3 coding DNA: TGTGCCTGGAGGACCACAGGCACTACTGGCTATGGCTACACCTTC.

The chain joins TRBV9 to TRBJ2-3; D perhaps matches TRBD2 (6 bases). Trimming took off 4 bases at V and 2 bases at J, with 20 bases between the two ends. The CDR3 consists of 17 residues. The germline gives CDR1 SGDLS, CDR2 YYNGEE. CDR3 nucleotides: TGTGCCAGCAGCCTCCGGGACTCACTGGGGAACACAGATACGCAGTATTTT. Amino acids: CASSLRDSLGNTDTQYF.

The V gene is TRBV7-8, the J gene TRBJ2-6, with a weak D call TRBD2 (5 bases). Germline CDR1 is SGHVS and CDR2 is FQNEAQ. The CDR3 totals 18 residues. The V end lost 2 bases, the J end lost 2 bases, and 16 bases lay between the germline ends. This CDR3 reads CASSLLTLVGAGANVLTF. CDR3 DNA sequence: TGTGCCAGCAGCTTACTAACCCTCGTCGGGGCTGGGGCCAACGTCCTGACTTTC.

DNA of the CDR3: TGTGCCAGCAGTTTAAGGGGAGAGACCCAGTACTTC. This codes for CASSLRGETQYF. This chain uses TRBV28 with TRBJ2-5, with a possible D match to TRBD1 (5 bases). V gave up 2 bases and J gave up 4 bases, with 5 bases separating them. The length of the CDR3 is 12 residues. Germline V lookup: CDR1 MDHEN, CDR2 SYDVKM.